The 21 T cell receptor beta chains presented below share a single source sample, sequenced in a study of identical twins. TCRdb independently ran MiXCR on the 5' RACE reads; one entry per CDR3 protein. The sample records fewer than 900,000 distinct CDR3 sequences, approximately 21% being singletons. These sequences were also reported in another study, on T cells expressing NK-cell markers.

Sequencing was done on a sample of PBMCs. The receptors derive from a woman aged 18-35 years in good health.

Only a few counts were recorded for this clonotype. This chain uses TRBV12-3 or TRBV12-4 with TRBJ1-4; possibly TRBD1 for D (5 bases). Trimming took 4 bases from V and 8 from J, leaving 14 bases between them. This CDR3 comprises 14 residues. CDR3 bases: TGTGCCAGCAGTTCGAGCGGGACGGAAGAAAAACTGTTTTTT. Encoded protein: CASSSSGTEEKLFF.

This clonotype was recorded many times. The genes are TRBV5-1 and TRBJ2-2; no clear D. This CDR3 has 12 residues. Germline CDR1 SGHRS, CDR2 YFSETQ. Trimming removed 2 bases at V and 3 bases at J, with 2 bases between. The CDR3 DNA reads TGCGCCAGCAGCTTCGACACCGGGGAGCTGTTTTTT. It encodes CASSFDTGELFF.

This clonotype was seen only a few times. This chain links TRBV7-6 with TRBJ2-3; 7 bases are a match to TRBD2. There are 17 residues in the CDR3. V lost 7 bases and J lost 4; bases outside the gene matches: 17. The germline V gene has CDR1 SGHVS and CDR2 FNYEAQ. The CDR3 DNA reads TGTGCCAGCACCCCCCTGGGGGAGGGCCTCGTGGCAGATACGCAGTATTTT. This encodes CASTPLGEGLVADTQYF.

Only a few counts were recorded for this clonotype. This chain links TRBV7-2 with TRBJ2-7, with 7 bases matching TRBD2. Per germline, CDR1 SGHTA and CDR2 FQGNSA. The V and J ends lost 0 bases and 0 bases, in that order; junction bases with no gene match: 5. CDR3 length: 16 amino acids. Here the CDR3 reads CASSLAALAASYEQYF. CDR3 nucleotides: TGTGCCAGCAGCTTAGCGGCTCTAGCGGCCTCCTACGAGCAGTACTTC. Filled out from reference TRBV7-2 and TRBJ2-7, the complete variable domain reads GAGVSQSPSNKVTEKGKDVELRCDPISGHTALYWYRQSLGQGLEFLIYFQGNSAPDKSGLPSDRFSAERTGGSVSTLTIQRTQQEDSAVYLCASSLAALAASYEQYFGPGTRLTVT.

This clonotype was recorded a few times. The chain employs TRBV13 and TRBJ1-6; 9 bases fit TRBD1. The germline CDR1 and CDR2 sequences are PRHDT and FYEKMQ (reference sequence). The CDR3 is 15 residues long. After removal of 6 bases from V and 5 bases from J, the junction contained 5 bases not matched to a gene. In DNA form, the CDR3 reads TGTGCCAGCAGTCCCACAGGGGGCCATAATTCACCCCTCCACTTT. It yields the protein CASSPTGGHNSPLHF.

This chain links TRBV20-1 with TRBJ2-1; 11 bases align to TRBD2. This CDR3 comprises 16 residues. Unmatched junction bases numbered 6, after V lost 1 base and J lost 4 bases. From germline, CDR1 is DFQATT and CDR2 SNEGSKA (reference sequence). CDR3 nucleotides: TGCAGTGCTAGAGGTTTAGCGGGGGGGGTGTACAATGAGCAGTTCTTC. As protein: CSARGLAGGVYNEQFF.

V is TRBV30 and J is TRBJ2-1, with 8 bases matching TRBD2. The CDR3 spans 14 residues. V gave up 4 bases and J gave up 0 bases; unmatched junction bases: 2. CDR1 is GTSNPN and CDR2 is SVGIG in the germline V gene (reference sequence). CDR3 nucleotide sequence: TGTGCCTGGAAAAGCGGGAGCTCCTACAATGAGCAGTTCTTC. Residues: CAWKSGSSYNEQFF.

CDR3 sequence reads: CSVELVGGYTF. In DNA form, the CDR3 reads TGCAGCGTTGAACTTGTGGGAGGCTACACCTTC. The V gene is TRBV29-1, the J gene TRBJ1-2; D remains ambiguous. Germline values: CDR1 SQVTM, CDR2 ANQGSEA. This CDR3 contains 11 residues. The V gene lost 2 bases and the J gene lost 8 bases, with 9 bases spanning the gap.

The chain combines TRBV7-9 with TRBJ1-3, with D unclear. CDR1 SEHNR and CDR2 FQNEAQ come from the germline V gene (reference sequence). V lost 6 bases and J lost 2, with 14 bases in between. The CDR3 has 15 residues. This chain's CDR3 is CASSSTGGTGNTIYF. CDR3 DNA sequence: TGTGCCAGCAGTTCGACGGGAGGAACTGGAAACACCATATATTTT.

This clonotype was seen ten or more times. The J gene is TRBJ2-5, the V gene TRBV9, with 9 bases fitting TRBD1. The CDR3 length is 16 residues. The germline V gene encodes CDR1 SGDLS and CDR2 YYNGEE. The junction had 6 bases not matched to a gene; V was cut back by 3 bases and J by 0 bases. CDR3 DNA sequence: TGTGCCAGCAGCGAACAGGGACAGGGAAACCAAGAGACCCAGTACTTC. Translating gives CASSEQGQGNQETQYF.

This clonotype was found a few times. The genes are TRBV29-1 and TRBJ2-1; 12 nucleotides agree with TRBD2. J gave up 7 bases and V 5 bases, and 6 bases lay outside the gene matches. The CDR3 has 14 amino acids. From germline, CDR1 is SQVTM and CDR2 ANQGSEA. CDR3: CSVWGLAGGNEQFF. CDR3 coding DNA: TGCAGCGTTTGGGGTCTAGCGGGAGGGAATGAGCAGTTCTTC.

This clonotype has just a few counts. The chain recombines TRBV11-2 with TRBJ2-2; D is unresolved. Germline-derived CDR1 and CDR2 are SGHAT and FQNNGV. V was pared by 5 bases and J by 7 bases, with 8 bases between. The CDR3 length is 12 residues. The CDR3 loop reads CASSHRNGELFF. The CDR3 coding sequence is TGTGCCAGCAGCCACCGGAACGGGGAGCTGTTTTTT.

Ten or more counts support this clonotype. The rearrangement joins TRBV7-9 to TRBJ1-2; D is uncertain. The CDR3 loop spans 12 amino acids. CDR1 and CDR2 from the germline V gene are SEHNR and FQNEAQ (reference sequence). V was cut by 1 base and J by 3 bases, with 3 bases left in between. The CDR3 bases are TGTGCCAGCAGCTTAGACTACTATGGCTACACCTTC. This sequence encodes CASSLDYYGYTF. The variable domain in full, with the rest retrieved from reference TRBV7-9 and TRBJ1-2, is DTGVSQNPRHKITKRGQNVTFRCDPISEHNRLYWYRQTLGQGPEFLTYFQNEAQLEKSRLLSDRFSAERPKGSFSTLEIQRTEQGDSAMYLCASSLDYYGYTFGSGTRLTVV.

CDR3 DNA: TGTGCCAGCAGCGTCAGAGGGGGGACGTATTTT. Translation gives CASSVRGGTYF. V and J are TRBV6-6 and TRBJ2-3, with D tentatively TRBD1 or TRBD2 (6 bases each). This CDR3 region has 11 residues. The V end lost 6 bases, the J end lost 14 bases, and 15 bases lay between the germline ends. Germline V gives CDR1 MNHNY, CDR2 SVGAGI (reference sequence).

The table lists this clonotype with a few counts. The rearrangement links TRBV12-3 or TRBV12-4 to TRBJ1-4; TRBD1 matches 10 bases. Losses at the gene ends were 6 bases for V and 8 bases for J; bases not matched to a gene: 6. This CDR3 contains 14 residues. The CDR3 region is CASSTDRGREKLFF. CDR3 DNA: TGTGCCAGCAGCACTGACAGGGGGCGGGAAAAACTGTTTTTT.

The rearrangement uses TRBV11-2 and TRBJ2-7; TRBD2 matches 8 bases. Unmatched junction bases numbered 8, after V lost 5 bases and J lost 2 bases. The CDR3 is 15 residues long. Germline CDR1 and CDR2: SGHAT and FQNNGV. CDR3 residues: CASSAASGPAYEQYF. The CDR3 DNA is TGTGCCAGCAGCGCCGCTAGCGGGCCCGCCTACGAGCAGTACTTC.

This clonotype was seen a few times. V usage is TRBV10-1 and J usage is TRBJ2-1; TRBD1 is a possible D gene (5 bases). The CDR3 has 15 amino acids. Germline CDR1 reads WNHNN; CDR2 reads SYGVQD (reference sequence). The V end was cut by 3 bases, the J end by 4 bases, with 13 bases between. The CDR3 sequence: CASSEGTGEYNEQFF. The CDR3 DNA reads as TGCGCCAGCAGTGAAGGAACAGGAGAGTACAATGAGCAGTTCTTC.

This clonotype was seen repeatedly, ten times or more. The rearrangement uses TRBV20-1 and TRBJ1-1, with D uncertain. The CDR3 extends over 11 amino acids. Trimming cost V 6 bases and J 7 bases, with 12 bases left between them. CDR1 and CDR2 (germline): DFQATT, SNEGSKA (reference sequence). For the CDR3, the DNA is TGCAGTGCCAGGTATTTCGTTGAAGCTTTCTTT. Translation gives CSARYFVEAFF.

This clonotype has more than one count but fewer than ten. The CDR3 nucleotides are TGTGCCAGCAGCCTAGATTTCGATGAGCAGTTCTTC. This translates into CASSLDFDEQFF. The chain combines TRBV9 with TRBJ2-1; D unresolved. The V and J ends lost 4 bases and 8 bases respectively, with 10 bases between them. Germline assignment: CDR1 SGDLS and CDR2 YYNGEE. CDR3 length equals 12 residues.

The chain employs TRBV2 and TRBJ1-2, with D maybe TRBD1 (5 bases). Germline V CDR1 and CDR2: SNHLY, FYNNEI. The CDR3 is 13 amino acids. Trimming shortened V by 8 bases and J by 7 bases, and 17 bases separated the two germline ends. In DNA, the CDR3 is TGTGCCAGCGGCATGAGGGGTAGGGCTGGCTACACCTTC. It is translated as CASGMRGRAGYTF.

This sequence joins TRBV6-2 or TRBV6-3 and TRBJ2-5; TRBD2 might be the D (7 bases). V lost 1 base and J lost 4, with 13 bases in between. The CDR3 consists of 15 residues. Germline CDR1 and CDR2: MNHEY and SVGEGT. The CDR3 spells CASSYWGGAGETQYF. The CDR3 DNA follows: TGTGCCAGCAGTTACTGGGGGGGCGCCGGAGAGACCCAGTACTTC.